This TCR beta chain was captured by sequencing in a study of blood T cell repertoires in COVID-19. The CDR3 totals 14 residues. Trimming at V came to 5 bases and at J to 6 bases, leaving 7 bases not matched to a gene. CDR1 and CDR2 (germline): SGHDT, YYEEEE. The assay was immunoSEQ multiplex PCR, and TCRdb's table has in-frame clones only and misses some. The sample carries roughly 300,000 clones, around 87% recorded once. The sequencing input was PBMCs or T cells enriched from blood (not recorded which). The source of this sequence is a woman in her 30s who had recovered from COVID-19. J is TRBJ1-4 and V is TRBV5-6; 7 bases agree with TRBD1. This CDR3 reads CASRRQGEDEKLFF. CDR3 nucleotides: TGTGCCAGCAGACGACAGGGAGAGGATGAAAAACTGTTTTTT. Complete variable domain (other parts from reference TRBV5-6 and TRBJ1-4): DAGVTQSPTHLIKTRGQQVTLRCSPKSGHDTVSWYQQALGQGPQFIFQYYEEEERQRGNFPDRFSGHQFPNYSSELNVNALLLGDSALYLCASRRQGEDEKLFFGSGTQLSVL.